What follows describes a single TCR beta chain. The identical CDR3 is also encoded by other nucleotide sequences in the sample. CDR3 length: 14 amino acids. Germline values: CDR1 SGHRS, CDR2 YFSETQ. Trimming stripped 0 bases from V and 3 bases from J, with 10 bases between. These data belong to a study of blood T cell repertoires in COVID-19. About the study: Spain, Italy and the United States supplied samples that represented acute and convalescent COVID-19.

Assay used: immunoSEQ multiplex PCR; TCRdb lists only in-frame clones, some missing. Here the sample spans about 230,000 clones, around 78% being singletons. Material for sequencing was peripheral blood. This sequence joins TRBV5-1 and TRBJ2-7, with D possibly matching TRBD1 (7 bases). The clonotype comes from a woman between 65 and 79 years old with active or convalescent COVID-19. The chain's CDR3 is CASSLGQGGYEQYF. The CDR3, as DNA: TGCGCCAGCAGCTTGGGGCAGGGGGGCTACGAGCAGTACTTC.